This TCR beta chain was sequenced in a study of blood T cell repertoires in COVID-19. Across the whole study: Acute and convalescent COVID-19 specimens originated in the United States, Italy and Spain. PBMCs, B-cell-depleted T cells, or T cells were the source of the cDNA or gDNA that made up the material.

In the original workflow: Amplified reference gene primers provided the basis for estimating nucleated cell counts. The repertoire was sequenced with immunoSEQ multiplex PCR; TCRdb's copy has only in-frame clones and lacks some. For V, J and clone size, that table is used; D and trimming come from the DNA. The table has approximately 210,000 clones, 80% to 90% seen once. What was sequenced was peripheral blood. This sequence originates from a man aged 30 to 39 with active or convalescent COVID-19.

The DNA for the CDR3 is TGTGCCAGCAGTACCGGTCGCGGGGGTTCCTACGAGCAGTACTTC. This codes for CASSTGRGGSYEQYF. This rearrangement joins TRBV7-2 to TRBJ2-7; 7 nucleotides match TRBD2. Unmatched junction bases numbered 9, after V lost 6 bases and J lost 1 base. The CDR3 has 15 residues. Germline lookup yields CDR1 SGHTA and CDR2 FQGNSA.